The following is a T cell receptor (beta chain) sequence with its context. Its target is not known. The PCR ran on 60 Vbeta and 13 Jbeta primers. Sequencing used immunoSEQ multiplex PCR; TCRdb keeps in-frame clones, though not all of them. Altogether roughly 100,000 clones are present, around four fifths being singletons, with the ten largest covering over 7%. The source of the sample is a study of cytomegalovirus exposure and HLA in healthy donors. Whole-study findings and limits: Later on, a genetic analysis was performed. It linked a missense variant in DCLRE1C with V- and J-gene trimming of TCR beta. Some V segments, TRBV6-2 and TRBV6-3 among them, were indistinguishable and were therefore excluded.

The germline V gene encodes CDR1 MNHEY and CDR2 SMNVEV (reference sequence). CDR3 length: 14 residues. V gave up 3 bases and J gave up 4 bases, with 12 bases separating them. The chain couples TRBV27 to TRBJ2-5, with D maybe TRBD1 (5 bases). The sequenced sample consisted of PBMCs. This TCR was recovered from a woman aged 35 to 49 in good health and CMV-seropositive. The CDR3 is CASSFSGWGETQYF. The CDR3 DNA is TGTGCCAGCAGTTTTTCAGGGTGGGGAGAGACCCAGTACTTC.